This T cell receptor beta chain derives from a study of blood T cell repertoires in COVID-19. This table comes from immunoSEQ multiplex PCR, and its TCRdb copy is limited to in-frame clones, with some not included. This table holds 330,000 or so clones, roughly 90% found once. Germline V CDR1 and CDR2: SGHTA, FQGNSA. J gave up 6 bases and V 7 bases, and 5 bases lay outside the gene matches. CDR3 length equals 14 residues. The chain recombines TRBV7-2 with TRBJ2-1, with 11 bases that match TRBD2. This receptor was taken from a woman aged 30 to 39 who had recovered from COVID-19. Source material: PBMCs or T cells enriched from blood (not recorded which). CDR3 sequence reads: CASIRLAGSNEQFF. The CDR3, as DNA: TGTGCCAGCATCCGACTAGCGGGAAGCAATGAGCAGTTCTTC.